What follows are 24 T cell receptor beta chains derived from one specimen sequenced in a study of blood T cell repertoires in COVID-19. TCRdb keeps only in-frame clones here, not all; method: immunoSEQ multiplex PCR. The table records 70,000 to 95,000 clones, over 80% of them present only once. Sequencing was done on a sample of peripheral blood. The receptors originated from a woman aged 55-69 years with acute or convalescent COVID-19.

This clone occurred once. The V and J genes are TRBV28 and TRBJ1-5, with 8 bases aligning to TRBD1. The trim removed 5 bases at V and 7 bases at J, leaving 7 bases unmatched. The CDR3 contains 14 residues. Germline CDR1 and CDR2: MDHEN and SYDVKM. DNA for the CDR3: TGTGCCAGCAGTCCGGTACAGGGGGGACAGCCCCAGCATTTT. It is translated as CASSPVQGGQPQHF.

The CDR3 nucleotides are TGTGCCAGCAGCCCACGGGAGACCCAGTACTTC. Translating gives CASSPRETQYF. The rearrangement uses TRBV6-6 and TRBJ2-5; no firm D call. This CDR3 has 11 residues. Between the trimmed V and J ends, which lost 6 bases and 5 bases, there was a span of 7 bases. Germline loops: CDR1 MNHNY, CDR2 SVGAGI (reference sequence).

The chain joins TRBV15 to TRBJ1-2; the match to TRBD1 covers 8 bases. The germline gives CDR1 LNHNV, CDR2 YYDKDF (reference sequence). CDR3 length: 19 amino acids. Trimming removed 10 bases from V and 1 base from J; junction bases left unmatched: 23. The CDR3 sequence: CARDIWTGKLSSHNYGYTF. The DNA for the CDR3 is TGTGCCAGGGATATTTGGACAGGGAAGCTATCATCGCATAACTATGGCTACACCTTC.

The chain recombines TRBV7-8 with TRBJ1-5; D is uncertain. The V gene's germline CDR1 is SGHVS and CDR2 FQNEAQ. The germline V and J ends were trimmed by 1 base and 4 bases, with 5 bases remaining between them. The CDR3 is made up of 13 amino acids. CDR3 in amino acids: CASSLGPNQPQHF. CDR3 coding DNA: TGTGCCAGCAGCTTAGGGCCGAATCAGCCCCAGCATTTT.

This clone appeared a single time. This chain connects TRBV7-2 to TRBJ2-5; maybe TRBD2 (6 bases). This CDR3 region has 15 residues. Trimming took off 7 bases at V and 1 base at J, with 16 bases between the two ends. Germline values: CDR1 SGHTA, CDR2 FQGNSA. The CDR3 loop reads CASTAGRGPQETQYF. CDR3 in DNA: TGTGCCAGCACCGCAGGGCGGGGCCCCCAAGAGACCCAGTACTTC.

This chain joins TRBV6-5 and TRBJ1-5; the D is unclear. V was cut by 9 bases and J by 1 base, with 13 bases left in between. CDR3 length: 14 residues. CDR1 and CDR2 from the germline V gene are MNHEY and SVGAGI. The CDR3 DNA follows: TGTGCCAGTGCGGGATATTCAAGCAATCAGCCCCAGCATTTT. It encodes CASAGYSSNQPQHF.

This clone has just a few counts. The chain recombines TRBV4-2 with TRBJ1-1; the D is unclear. This CDR3 region has 14 residues. Trimming removed 3 bases at V and 4 bases at J, with 12 bases between. Germline lookup yields CDR1 LGHNA and CDR2 YNFKEQ. The CDR3 region has the DNA TGTGCCAGCAGCCACTGGGGAGGGATCACTGAAGCTTTCTTT. Protein product: CASSHWGGITEAFF.

The rearrangement uses TRBV3-1 (or the pseudogene TRBV3-2) and TRBJ2-3; possible D gene TRBD2, 5 bases. Deletions cut 3 bases from V and 7 bases from J, with 20 bases between. The CDR3 sequence is 16 residues long. CDR1 LGHDT and CDR2 YNNKEL come from the germline V gene (reference sequence). The CDR3 protein is CASSQISGRRANTQYF. The CDR3 DNA reads as TGTGCCAGCAGCCAGATCTCTGGGAGAAGGGCTAATACGCAGTATTTT.

The chain joins TRBV7-3 to TRBJ2-5, with D unclear. Germline V CDR1 and CDR2: SGHTA, FQGTGA. The V end was cut by 1 base, the J end by 5 bases, with 8 bases between. The CDR3 is made up of 13 amino acids. The CDR3 DNA reads as TGTGCCAGCAGCTTAATCGTGACTGAGACCCAGTACTTC. It specifies CASSLIVTETQYF.

This clone has more than one count but fewer than ten. The chain recombines TRBV7-3 with TRBJ1-1, with a weak D call TRBD1 (5 bases). V was clipped by 2 bases and J by 6 bases, with 10 bases between them. The CDR3 has 13 amino acids. Germline CDR1 and CDR2: SGHTA and FQGTGA. The CDR3: CASSLGGSAEAFF. The CDR3 nucleotides are TGTGCCAGCAGCTTAGGGGGGAGCGCTGAAGCTTTCTTT.

The V and J genes are TRBV28 and TRBJ1-2; TRBD1 aligns across 7 bases. This CDR3 contains 15 residues. Germline lookup yields CDR1 MDHEN and CDR2 SYDVKM. Losses at the gene ends were 4 bases for V and 8 bases for J; bases not matched to a gene: 13. As DNA, the CDR3 is TGTGCCAGCAGTTATTCCCAGGGGGGCCGCATGGGCTACACCTTC. Its protein is CASSYSQGGRMGYTF.

This sequence joins TRBV27 and TRBJ2-1, with TRBD2 matching over 9 bases. Germline V CDR1 and CDR2: MNHEY, SMNVEV (reference sequence). This CDR3 has 14 amino acids. Trimming cost V 5 bases and J 7 bases; bases outside gene matches: 6. CDR3 loop: CASSPWAGGNEQFF. Written as DNA, the CDR3 is TGTGCCAGCAGTCCCTGGGCGGGAGGGAATGAGCAGTTCTTC.

This chain links TRBV10-2 with TRBJ2-2; TRBD2 matches 8 bases. The CDR3 length is 17 residues. Germline loops: CDR1 WSHSY, CDR2 SAAADI. The V segment lost 6 bases and the J segment 6 bases; nucleotides outside the gene matches: 15. DNA for the CDR3: TGCGCCAGCAGAACGACCTCGGGACTAGAACCGTCCGGGGAGCTGTTTTTT. Protein product: CASRTTSGLEPSGELFF.

V gene TRBV4-1 combines with J gene TRBJ1-1; TRBD1 aligns across 7 bases. The length of the CDR3 is 15 residues. Germline trimming cut 3 bases from V and 3 bases from J; bases unmatched to any gene: 7. Germline CDR1 reads MGHRA; CDR2 reads YSYEKL. CDR3 in DNA: TGCGCCAGCAGCCACCTGGGACAGCTTTACACTGAAGCTTTCTTT. Protein product: CASSHLGQLYTEAFF.

The V call is TRBV12-3 or TRBV12-4, the J call TRBJ1-2, with unresolved D. V lost 9 bases and J 5 bases, leaving 10 bases between the germline ends. The CDR3 length is 11 residues. CDR3 nucleotide sequence: TGTGCCAGTTACGGACTATATGGCTACACCTTC. Residues: CASYGLYGYTF.

The rearrangement links TRBV10-3 to TRBJ2-7, with D possibly matching TRBD2 (5 bases). The ends were cut back, 5 bases at V and 3 bases at J, with 14 bases in the middle. CDR3 length: 14 residues. Germline lookup yields CDR1 ENHRY and CDR2 SYGVKD. As DNA, the CDR3 is TGTGCCATCAGTCGTTATCAGGACTTCTACGAGCAGTACTTC. Amino acid sequence: CAISRYQDFYEQYF.

V usage is TRBV7-2 and J usage is TRBJ1-5; D gene ambiguous. V was pared by 3 bases and J by 3 bases, with 9 bases between. The CDR3 covers 14 residues. Germline-derived CDR1 and CDR2 are SGHTA and FQGNSA. The CDR3 loop is CASSFGSFNQPQHF. The DNA for the CDR3 is TGTGCCAGCAGCTTCGGGAGCTTCAATCAGCCCCAGCATTTT.

This clone was seen only once. V is TRBV5-4 and J is TRBJ2-3, with TRBD2 identical over 7 bases. Germline V gene data show CDR1 as SGHNT and CDR2 as YYREEE (reference sequence). The ends lost 0 bases at V and 5 bases at J; junction bases unmatched: 6. The CDR3 is made up of 15 amino acids. CDR3 DNA sequence: TGTGCCAGCAGCTTGGTACCTAGCGGAGGAGATACGCAGTATTTT. This encodes CASSLVPSGGDTQYF. The variable domain in full, with the rest retrieved from reference TRBV5-4 and TRBJ2-3, is ETGVTQSPTHLIKTRGQQVTLRCSSQSGHNTVSWYQQALGQGPQFIFQYYREEENGRGNFPPRFSGLQFPNYSSELNVNALELDDSALYLCASSLVPSGGDTQYFGPGTRLTVL.

This clone showed up just a few times. The chain has TRBV2 and TRBJ1-2, with D tentatively TRBD1 (6 bases). Germline assignment: CDR1 SNHLY and CDR2 FYNNEI. Trimming left V 3 bases short and J 8 bases short, with 19 bases between. CDR3 length: 15 residues. The CDR3 coding sequence is TGTGCCAGCAGTGACGGACAGCGCTCGCCGTGGGGCTACACCTTC. The encoded protein is CASSDGQRSPWGYTF.

The V and J genes are TRBV6-4 and TRBJ2-1, with 9 bases lining up with TRBD2. The germline CDR1 and CDR2 sequences are MRHNA and SNTAGT. This CDR3 has 15 residues. Trimming removed 5 bases from V and 6 bases from J; junction bases left unmatched: 8. CDR3 bases: TGTGCCAGCAGTTCCGCGGGGGGGCCCTTCAATGAGCAGTTCTTC. This encodes CASSSAGGPFNEQFF.

The rearrangement links TRBV6-6 to TRBJ1-1, with a weak D call TRBD1 (5 bases). CDR1 and CDR2 (germline): MNHNY, SVGAGI (reference sequence). There are 13 residues in the CDR3. Between the trimmed V and J ends, which lost 8 bases and 4 bases, there was a span of 14 bases. The CDR3 spells CASFRGWGTEAFF. The CDR3 DNA is TGTGCCAGCTTTAGGGGATGGGGCACTGAAGCTTTCTTT.

The chain couples TRBV27 to TRBJ1-4; possible D gene TRBD1, 5 bases. Trimming took off 5 bases at V and 7 bases at J, with 35 bases between the two ends. This CDR3 region has 21 residues. Germline lookup yields CDR1 MNHEY and CDR2 SMNVEV (reference sequence). The CDR3 DNA follows: TGTGCCAGCAGTCCCAACTCGGGGGGAAGTCGAATTAGAGGGAGGGCTGAAAAACTGTTTTTT. Encoded protein: CASSPNSGGSRIRGRAEKLFF.

The chain combines TRBV19 with TRBJ2-7; D is possibly TRBD2 (6 bases). The CDR3 contains 11 residues. V was pared by 9 bases and J by 3 bases, with 9 bases between. Germline V gene sequence: CDR1 LNHDA, CDR2 SQIVND (reference sequence). The DNA of the CDR3 is TGTGCCAGAACGCGGGGCTACGAGCAGTACTTC. Protein sequence: CARTRGYEQYF.

This chain uses TRBV5-1 with TRBJ2-1, with a tentative D call TRBD1 (6 bases). This CDR3 has 14 amino acids. The germline V gene has CDR1 SGHRS and CDR2 YFSETQ. V was trimmed by 4 bases and J by 5 bases, leaving 13 bases between them. The CDR3 sequence is CASSPGPGDNEQFF. The CDR3 DNA reads as TGCGCCAGCAGCCCGGGACCAGGGGACAATGAGCAGTTCTTC.